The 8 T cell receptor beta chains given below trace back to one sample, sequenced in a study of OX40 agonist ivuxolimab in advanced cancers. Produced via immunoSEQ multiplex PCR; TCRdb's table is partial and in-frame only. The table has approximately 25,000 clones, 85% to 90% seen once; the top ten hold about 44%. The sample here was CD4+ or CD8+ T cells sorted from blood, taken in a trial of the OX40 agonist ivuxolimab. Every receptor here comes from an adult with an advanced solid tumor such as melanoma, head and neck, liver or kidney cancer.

CDR3 in DNA: TGTGCCAGCAGCGCGGCCCCCACTGGGGCGGCCTACGAGCAGTACTTC. It encodes CASSAAPTGAAYEQYF. The genes are TRBV9 and TRBJ2-7; a weak D match, TRBD1 (5 bases). Per the germline V gene, CDR1 is SGDLS and CDR2 is YYNGEE. Trimming cost V 3 bases and J 2 bases, with 18 bases left between them. The CDR3 covers 16 residues.

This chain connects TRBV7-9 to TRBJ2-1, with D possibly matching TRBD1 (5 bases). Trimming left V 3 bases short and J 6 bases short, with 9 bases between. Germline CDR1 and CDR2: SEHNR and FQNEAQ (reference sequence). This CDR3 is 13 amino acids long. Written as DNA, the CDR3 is TGTGCCAGCAGCTTCGGAAGGGGCAATGAGCAGTTCTTC. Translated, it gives CASSFGRGNEQFF.

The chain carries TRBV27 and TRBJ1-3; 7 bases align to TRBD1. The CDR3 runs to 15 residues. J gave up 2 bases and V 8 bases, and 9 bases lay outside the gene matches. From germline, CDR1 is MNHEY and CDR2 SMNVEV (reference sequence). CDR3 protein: CASGLTGEPGNTIYF. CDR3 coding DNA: TGTGCCAGCGGGTTAACAGGGGAACCTGGAAACACCATATATTTT.

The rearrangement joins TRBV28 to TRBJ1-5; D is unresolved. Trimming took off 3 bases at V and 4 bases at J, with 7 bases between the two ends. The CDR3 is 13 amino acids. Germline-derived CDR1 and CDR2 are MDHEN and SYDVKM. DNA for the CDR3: TGTGCCAGCAGTTTCGTAGGGAATCAGCCCCAGCATTTT. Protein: CASSFVGNQPQHF.

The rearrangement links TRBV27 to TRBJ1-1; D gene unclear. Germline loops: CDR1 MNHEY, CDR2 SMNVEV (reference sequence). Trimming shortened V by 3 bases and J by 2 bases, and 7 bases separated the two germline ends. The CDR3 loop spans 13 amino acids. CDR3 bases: TGTGCCAGCAGTTTCAGAGCTAACACTGAAGCTTTCTTT. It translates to CASSFRANTEAFF.

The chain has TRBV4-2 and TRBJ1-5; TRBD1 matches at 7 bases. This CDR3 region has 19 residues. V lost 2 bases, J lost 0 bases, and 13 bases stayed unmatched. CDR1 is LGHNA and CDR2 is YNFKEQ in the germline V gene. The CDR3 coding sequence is TGTGCCAGCAGCCAATTTCGAGGGACAGATGACGATAGCAATCAGCCCCAGCATTTT. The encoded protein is CASSQFRGTDDDSNQPQHF.

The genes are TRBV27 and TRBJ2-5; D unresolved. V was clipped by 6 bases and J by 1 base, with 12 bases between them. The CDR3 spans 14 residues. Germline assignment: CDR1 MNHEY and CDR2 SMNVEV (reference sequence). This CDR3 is CASSTPGPQETQYF. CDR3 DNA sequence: TGTGCCAGCAGCACGCCAGGACCCCAAGAGACCCAGTACTTC.

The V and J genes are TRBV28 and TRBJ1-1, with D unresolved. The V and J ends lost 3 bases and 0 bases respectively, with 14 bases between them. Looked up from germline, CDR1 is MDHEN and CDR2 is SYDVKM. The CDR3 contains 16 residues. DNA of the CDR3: TGTGCCAGCAGTTTCAGGTTAGCGAATCTGAACACTGAAGCTTTCTTT. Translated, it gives CASSFRLANLNTEAFF.